Reported below is one T cell receptor beta chain. Its specificity is unknown. In the PCR, 60 Vbeta and 13 Jbeta primers were used. Profiling relied on immunoSEQ multiplex PCR, and the TCRdb table lists in-frame clones only, not all of them. Seen here are 200,000 to 250,000 clones, 77% observed once, and the top ten hold less than 3%. This sample is part of a study of cytomegalovirus exposure and HLA in healthy donors. Study-level information: Drawn from HLA-typed donors, 80 million to 100 million unique TCRs were held in an early data release. Broader study findings: Researchers reported in a later analysis that a missense DCLRE1C variant was tied to TCR beta V- and J-gene trimming. Immune exposure information available was restricted to CMV serostatus.

The CDR3 loop spans 15 amino acids. Trimming cost V 7 bases and J 4 bases, with 19 bases left between them. Germline CDR1 MNHEY, CDR2 SMNVEV (reference sequence). This chain connects TRBV27 to TRBJ1-2, with a tentative D call TRBD1 (6 bases). The clonotype comes from an older woman in good health and CMV-seropositive. The sequenced sample was PBMCs. CDR3: CASTPQPAGAYGYTF. The CDR3 region has the DNA TGTGCCAGCACCCCCCAACCGGCAGGGGCCTATGGCTACACCTTC.